The T cell receptor (beta chain) under discussion was sequenced for a study of blood T cell repertoires in COVID-19. Study-wide context: Spain, Italy and the United States supplied samples that represented acute and convalescent COVID-19.

Per the authors' pipeline: Reference gene primers were amplified, and this amplification served to estimate nucleated cell counts. The data were produced by immunoSEQ multiplex PCR, yet TCRdb's version contains in-frame clones alone and is incomplete. V and J calls and clone size are copied from that table; D and trimming were computed from the DNA. The table has about 43,000 clones, roughly 87% seen once. The CDR3 is 14 residues long. V was clipped by 3 bases and J by 8 bases, with 16 bases between them. Germline V gene lookup returns CDR1 MDHEN and CDR2 SYDVKM. The sequence came from a woman aged 80 or over with active COVID-19. Sequencing used peripheral blood. The chain recombines TRBV28 with TRBJ1-2; TRBD1 might be the D (5 bases). The CDR3 here is CASSLGRGGRGYTF. The CDR3 coding sequence is TGTGCCAGCAGTTTGGGGCGGGGTGGCCGCGGCTACACCTTC.